This TCR beta chain was recovered during a study of blood T cell repertoires in COVID-19. For the study at large: Researchers got acute and convalescent COVID-19 samples from the United States, Italy and Spain. T cells, B-cell-depleted T cells, or PBMCs supplied cDNA or gDNA.

Ages ranged from roughly 18 to 100 years, with residence in more than 20 US areas. Recovered status in Cohort 3 required two negative PCRs, clearance, or symptom resolution. This clone was detected only a few times. CDR1 is SGHRS, CDR2 YFSETQ, per germline. The CDR3 spans 15 residues. V gave up 4 bases and J gave up 5 bases; unmatched junction bases: 11. Some clones are missing from TCRdb's copy, which holds only in-frame ones; the method was immunoSEQ multiplex PCR. The sample has 150,000 to 200,000 clones, 80% to 85% seen once. The sequenced sample was PBMCs or T cells enriched from blood (not recorded which). This clonotype was obtained from a woman in her fifties or sixties who had recovered from COVID-19. V is TRBV5-1 and J is TRBJ1-1; 7 bases align to TRBD1. The DNA of the CDR3 is TGCGCCAGCAGCGACGCCACCACAGGGGTAACTGAAGCTTTCTTT. The encoded protein is CASSDATTGVTEAFF.